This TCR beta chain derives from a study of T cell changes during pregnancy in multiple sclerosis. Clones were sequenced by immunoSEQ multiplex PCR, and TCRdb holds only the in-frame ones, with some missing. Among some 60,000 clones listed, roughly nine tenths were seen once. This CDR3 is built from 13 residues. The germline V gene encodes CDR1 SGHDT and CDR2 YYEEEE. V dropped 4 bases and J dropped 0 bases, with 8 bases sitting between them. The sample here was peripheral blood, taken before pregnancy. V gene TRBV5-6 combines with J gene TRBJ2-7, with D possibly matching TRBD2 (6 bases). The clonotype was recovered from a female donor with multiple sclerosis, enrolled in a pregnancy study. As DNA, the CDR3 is TGTGCCAGCAGCCCCGGGGGCTCCTACGAGCAGTACTTC. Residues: CASSPGGSYEQYF.